Listed below are T cell receptor beta chains from one sample, sequenced in a study of T cells after yellow fever vaccination. In TCRdb, the 5' RACE reads were re-called with MiXCR into one record per CDR3 protein. Here the sample spans 300,000 to 350,000 distinct CDR3 sequences, roughly 4.3% being singletons. The material was PBMCs, obtained 5 days after the yellow fever booster vaccination. These TCRs come from a man younger than 35 who received the YFV17D yellow fever vaccine. CDR3s include the opening cysteine and the closing phenylalanine or tryptophan.

j_gene: TRBJ2-7
v_gene: TRBV23-1
CDR3aa: CASSFTGLDNYEQYF

j_gene: TRBJ1-1
v_gene: TRBV20-1
CDR3aa: CSAGRRTGGTEAFF

j_gene: TRBJ1-1
v_gene: TRBV9
CDR3aa: CASSVRLAGTEAFF

j_gene: TRBJ2-5
v_gene: TRBV12-3/TRBV12-4
CDR3aa: CASSKEYQETQYF

j_gene: TRBJ1-3
v_gene: TRBV7-2
CDR3aa: CASSITGDGNTIYF

j_gene: TRBJ2-1
v_gene: TRBV12-3/TRBV12-4
CDR3aa: CASSHIYRNEQFF

j_gene: TRBJ1-1
v_gene: TRBV6-2/TRBV6-3
CDR3aa: CASSYSMGVLNTEAFF

j_gene: TRBJ1-6
v_gene: TRBV5-6
CDR3aa: CASSLFGGNSPLHF

j_gene: TRBJ2-3
v_gene: TRBV20-1
CDR3aa: CSARAGGGTDTQYF

j_gene: TRBJ1-5
v_gene: TRBV10-2
CDR3aa: CASSEQGSVSAQHF

j_gene: TRBJ1-5
v_gene: TRBV4-2
CDR3aa: CASSQVMGKQGLPQHF